This entry concerns a single TCR beta chain. Its antigen is unknown. Researchers isolated CD4+ T cells once roughly ten days of culture had elapsed. Participants received two doses of either the BNT162b2 or mRNA-1273 vaccine. These data belong to a study of vaccination effects on CD4 cells after COVID-19. Across the study: The post-vaccine samples were taken, at the median, 72 days after the second dose.

This CDR3 comprises 15 residues. V shed 10 bases, J shed 1 base, and the junction held 12 bases outside the gene matches. Germline values: CDR1 SGHAT, CDR2 FQNNGV. The method was immunoSEQ multiplex PCR; TCRdb's version includes in-frame clones alone and lacks a portion of them. The sample includes about 45,000 clones, around 70% seen only once; the top ten take about 8.6%. The TCR sequence derives from a human donor who received a COVID-19 vaccine. The J gene is TRBJ2-7, the V gene TRBV11-2, with 8 bases aligning to TRBD1. The source material was CD4+ T cells from PBMCs cultured without peptide, sampled after COVID-19 vaccination. CDR3 in DNA: TGTGCCACCACACCAGGACAGGGACCGTCCTACGAGCAGTACTTC. It yields the protein CATTPGQGPSYEQYF.